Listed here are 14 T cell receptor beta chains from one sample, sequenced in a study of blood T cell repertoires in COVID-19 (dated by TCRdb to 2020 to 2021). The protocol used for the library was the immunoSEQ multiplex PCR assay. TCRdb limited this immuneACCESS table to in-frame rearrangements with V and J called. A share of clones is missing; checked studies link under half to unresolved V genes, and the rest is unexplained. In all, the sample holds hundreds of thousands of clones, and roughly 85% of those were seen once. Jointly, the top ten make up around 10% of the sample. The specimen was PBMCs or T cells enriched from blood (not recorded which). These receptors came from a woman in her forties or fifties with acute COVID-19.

CDR3 residues: CASSQLTGNEQYF. In DNA, the CDR3 is TGTGCCAGCAGCCAACTCACAGGGAATGAGCAGTACTTC. V and J are TRBV14 and TRBJ2-7, with D perhaps matching TRBD1 (6 bases). The CDR3 runs 13 residues. Trimming took 2 bases from V and 7 from J, leaving 12 bases between them. Germline CDR1 reads SGHDN; CDR2 reads FVKESK.

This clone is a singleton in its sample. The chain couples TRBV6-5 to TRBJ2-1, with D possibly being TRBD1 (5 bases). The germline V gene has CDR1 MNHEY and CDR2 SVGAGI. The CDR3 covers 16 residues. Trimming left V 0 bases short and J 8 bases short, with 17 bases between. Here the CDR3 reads CASSYSRQGFGHEQFF. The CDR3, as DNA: TGTGCCAGCAGTTACTCGAGGCAGGGCTTCGGACATGAGCAGTTCTTC.

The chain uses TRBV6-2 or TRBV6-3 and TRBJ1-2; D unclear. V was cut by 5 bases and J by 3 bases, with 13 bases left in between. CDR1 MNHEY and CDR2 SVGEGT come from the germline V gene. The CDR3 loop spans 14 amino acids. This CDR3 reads CASSSHVPYYGYTF. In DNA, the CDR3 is TGTGCCAGCAGTAGCCACGTACCTTACTATGGCTACACCTTC.

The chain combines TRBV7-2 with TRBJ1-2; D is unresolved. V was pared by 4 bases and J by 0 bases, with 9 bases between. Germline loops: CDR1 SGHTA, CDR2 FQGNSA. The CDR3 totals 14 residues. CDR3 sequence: CASSWLETNYGYTF. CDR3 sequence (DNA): TGTGCCAGCAGCTGGCTGGAGACTAACTATGGCTACACCTTC. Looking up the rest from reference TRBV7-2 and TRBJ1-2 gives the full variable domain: GAGVSQSPSNKVTEKGKDVELRCDPISGHTALYWYRQSLGQGLEFLIYFQGNSAPDKSGLPSDRFSAERTGGSVSTLTIQRTQQEDSAVYLCASSWLETNYGYTFGSGTRLTVV.

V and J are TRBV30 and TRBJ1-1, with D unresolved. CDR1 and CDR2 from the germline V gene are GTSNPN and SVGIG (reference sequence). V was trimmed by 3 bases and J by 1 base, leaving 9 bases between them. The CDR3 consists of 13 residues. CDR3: CAWRPTRNTEAFF. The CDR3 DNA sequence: TGTGCCTGGAGGCCAACAAGGAACACTGAAGCTTTCTTT.

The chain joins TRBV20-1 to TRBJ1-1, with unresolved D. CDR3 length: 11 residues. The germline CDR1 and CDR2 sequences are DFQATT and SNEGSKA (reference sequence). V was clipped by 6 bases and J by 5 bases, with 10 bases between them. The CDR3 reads CSAMRETEAFF. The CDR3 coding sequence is TGCAGTGCCATGAGGGAAACTGAAGCTTTCTTT.

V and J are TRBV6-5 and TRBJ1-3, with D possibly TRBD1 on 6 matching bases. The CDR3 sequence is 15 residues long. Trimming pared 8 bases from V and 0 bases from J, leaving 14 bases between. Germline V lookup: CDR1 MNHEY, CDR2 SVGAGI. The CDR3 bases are TGTGCCAGCCGCAGGGGCATAAACTCTGGAAACACCATATATTTT. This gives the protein CASRRGINSGNTIYF.

The CDR3 region is CASSLRSGQGVEAFF. Here the CDR3 DNA reads TGCGCCAGCAGCTTACGGTCGGGACAGGGCGTTGAAGCTTTCTTT. The chain is built from TRBV5-1 and TRBJ1-1; 9 nucleotides agree with TRBD1. After removal of 2 bases from V and 7 bases from J, the junction contained 9 bases not matched to a gene. CDR1 and CDR2 (germline): SGHRS, YFSETQ. This CDR3 spans 15 amino acids.

CDR3 in DNA: TGCGCCAGCAGCCCCCAGGACTTCTTGGGCGCTAACTATGGCTACACCTTC. The encoded protein is CASSPQDFLGANYGYTF. The gene calls are TRBV4-1 and TRBJ1-2; D unclear. The V end was cut by 4 bases, the J end by 0 bases, with 18 bases between. There are 17 residues in the CDR3. Germline V gene lookup returns CDR1 MGHRA and CDR2 YSYEKL.

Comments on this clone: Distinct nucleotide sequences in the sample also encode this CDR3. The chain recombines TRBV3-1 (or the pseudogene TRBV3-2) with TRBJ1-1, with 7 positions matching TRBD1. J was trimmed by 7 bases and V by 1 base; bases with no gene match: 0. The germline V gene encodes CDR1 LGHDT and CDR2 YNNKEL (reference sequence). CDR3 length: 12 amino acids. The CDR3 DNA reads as TGTGCCAGCAGCCAAGCAGGGGGTGAAGCTTTCTTT. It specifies CASSQAGGEAFF.

This CDR3 reads CASSPRGTGKGKLFF. The CDR3 DNA follows: TGTGCCAGCAGTCCCAGGGGAACTGGAAAGGGAAAACTGTTTTTT. The chain recombines TRBV3-1 (or the pseudogene TRBV3-2) with TRBJ1-4, with D possibly being TRBD1 (6 bases). Germline assignment: CDR1 LGHDT and CDR2 YNNKEL (reference sequence). This CDR3 is built from 15 residues. Trimming removed 6 bases from V and 10 bases from J, with 21 bases in between.

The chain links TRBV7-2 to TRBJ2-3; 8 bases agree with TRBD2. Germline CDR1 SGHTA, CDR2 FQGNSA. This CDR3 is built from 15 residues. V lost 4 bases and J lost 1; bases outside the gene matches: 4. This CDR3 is CASSSSGGRTDTQYF. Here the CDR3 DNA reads TGTGCCAGCAGCTCCAGCGGGGGCCGCACAGATACGCAGTATTTT.

DNA for the CDR3: TGTGCCATCAGCGCACAGGGATGGAACACTGAAGCTTTCTTT. This gives the protein CAISAQGWNTEAFF. V gene TRBV10-3 combines with J gene TRBJ1-1, with D perhaps TRBD1 (6 bases). V lost 6 bases, J lost 1 base, and 12 bases lay in between. From germline, CDR1 is ENHRY and CDR2 SYGVKD. The CDR3 totals 14 residues.

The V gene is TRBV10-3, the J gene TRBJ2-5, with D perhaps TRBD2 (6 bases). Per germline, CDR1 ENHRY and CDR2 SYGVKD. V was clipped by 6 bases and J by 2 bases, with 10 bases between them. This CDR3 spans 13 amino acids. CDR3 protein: CAISPSGQETQYF. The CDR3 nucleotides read TGTGCCATCAGCCCAAGCGGGCAAGAGACCCAGTACTTC.